This T cell receptor beta chain was obtained from a study of blood T cell repertoires in COVID-19. Overall study: PBMCs, B-cell-depleted T cells, or T cells provided the cDNA or gDNA that made up the material.

As processed by the authors: Reference gene primer amplification in the assay estimated nucleated cell counts. Repertoires were generated with immunoSEQ multiplex PCR, while TCRdb's copy carries only in-frame clones and drops some. V, J and clone size reflect that table, while D and trimming were determined from the DNA. The sample has 100,000 or so clones, around 87% seen once. The germline V gene encodes CDR1 SGHTA and CDR2 FQGNSA. The CDR3 spans 14 residues. V was shortened by 7 bases and J by 1 base, with 13 bases between the two germline ends. This chain joins TRBV7-2 and TRBJ2-5; TRBD2 is a possible D gene (5 bases). This sequence originates from a human donor in a cohort sampled during active COVID-19. Sequencing input: peripheral blood. CDR3 amino acids: CASTFRGSQETQYF. Here the CDR3 DNA reads TGTGCCAGCACCTTCCGCGGGTCCCAAGAGACCCAGTACTTC.